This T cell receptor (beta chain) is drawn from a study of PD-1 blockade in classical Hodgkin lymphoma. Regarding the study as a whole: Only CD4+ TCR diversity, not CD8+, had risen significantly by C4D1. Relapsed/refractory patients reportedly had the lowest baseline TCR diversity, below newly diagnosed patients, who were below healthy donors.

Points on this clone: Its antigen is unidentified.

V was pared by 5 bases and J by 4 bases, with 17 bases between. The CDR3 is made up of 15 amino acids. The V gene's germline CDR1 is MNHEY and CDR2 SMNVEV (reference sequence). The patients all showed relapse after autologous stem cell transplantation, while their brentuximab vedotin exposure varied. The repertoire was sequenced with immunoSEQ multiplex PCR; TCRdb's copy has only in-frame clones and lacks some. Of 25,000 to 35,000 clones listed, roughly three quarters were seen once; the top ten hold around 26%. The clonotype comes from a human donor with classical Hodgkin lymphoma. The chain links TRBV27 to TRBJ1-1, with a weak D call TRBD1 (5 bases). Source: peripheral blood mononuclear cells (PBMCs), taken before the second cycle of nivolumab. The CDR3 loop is CASSPTTGLITEAFF. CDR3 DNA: TGTGCCAGCAGTCCCACGACGGGACTGATCACTGAAGCTTTCTTT.